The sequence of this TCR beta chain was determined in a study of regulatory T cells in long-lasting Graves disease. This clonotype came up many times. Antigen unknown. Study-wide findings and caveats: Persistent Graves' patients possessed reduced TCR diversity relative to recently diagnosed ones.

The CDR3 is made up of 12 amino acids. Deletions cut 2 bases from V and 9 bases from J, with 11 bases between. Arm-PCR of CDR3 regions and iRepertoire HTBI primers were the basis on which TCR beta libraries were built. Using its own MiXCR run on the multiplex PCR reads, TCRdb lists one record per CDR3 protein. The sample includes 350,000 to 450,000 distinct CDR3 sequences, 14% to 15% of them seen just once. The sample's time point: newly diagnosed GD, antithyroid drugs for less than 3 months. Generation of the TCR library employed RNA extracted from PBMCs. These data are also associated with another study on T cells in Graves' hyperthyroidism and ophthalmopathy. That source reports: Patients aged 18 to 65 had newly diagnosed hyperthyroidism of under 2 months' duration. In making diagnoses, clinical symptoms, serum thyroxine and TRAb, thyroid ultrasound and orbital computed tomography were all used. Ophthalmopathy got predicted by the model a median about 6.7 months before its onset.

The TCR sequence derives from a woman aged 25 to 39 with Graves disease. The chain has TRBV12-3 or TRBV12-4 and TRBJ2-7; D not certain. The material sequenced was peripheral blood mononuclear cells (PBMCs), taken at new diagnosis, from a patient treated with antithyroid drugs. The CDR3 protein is CASSLPYGGQYF. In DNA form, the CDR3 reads TGTGCCAGCAGTTTACCCTACGGCGGGCAGTACTTC.